One sample yielded the 26 T cell receptor beta chains listed below, sequenced in a study of TIL therapy for anti-PD-1-resistant metastatic lung cancer. The libraries were made with immunoSEQ v3. TCRdb keeps only in-frame clones here, not all; method: immunoSEQ multiplex PCR. The sample includes tens of thousands of clones, under 75% seen only once; the top ten take around 6.1%. The time point is: pre-treatment sample, taken before nivolumab and TIL therapy. The specimen was blood, collected at baseline. The receptors originated from a person between 30 and 80 years old with non-small cell lung cancer.

There are a few counts of this clone. This rearrangement joins TRBV18 to TRBJ1-4, with 8 bases identical to TRBD1. The CDR3 runs 14 residues. In germline, CDR1 is KGHSH, CDR2 LQKENI. J gave up 3 bases and V 4 bases, and 1 base lay outside the gene matches. CDR3 DNA sequence: TGTGCCAGCTCACGACAGGGGTCTAATGAAAAACTGTTTTTT. This encodes CASSRQGSNEKLFF.

J is TRBJ2-7 and V is TRBV28, with a weak D call TRBD2 (6 bases). V dropped 5 bases and J dropped 6 bases, with 11 bases sitting between them. The CDR3 totals 12 residues. Germline V gene sequence: CDR1 MDHEN, CDR2 SYDVKM. The CDR3 DNA sequence: TGTGCCAGCAGTGACCCGGGGGTCGAGCAGTACTTC. Protein: CASSDPGVEQYF.

This clone was seen only a few times. This rearrangement joins TRBV10-3 to TRBJ2-1; 13 bases line up with TRBD2. Trimming took 3 bases from V and 6 from J; bases not matched to a gene: 2. The CDR3 has 15 amino acids. The germline CDR1 and CDR2 sequences are ENHRY and SYGVKD. The CDR3 reads CAISERLAGGNEQFF. For the CDR3, the DNA is TGTGCCATCAGTGAAAGACTAGCGGGGGGCAATGAGCAGTTCTTC.

The rearrangement joins TRBV5-4 to TRBJ2-1; TRBD2 matches 8 bases. The J segment lost 0 bases and the V segment lost 5 bases, leaving 7 bases of the junction unmatched. Looked up from germline, CDR1 is SGHNT and CDR2 is YYREEE (reference sequence). The CDR3 has 16 amino acids. The CDR3: CASSPSTSGSYNEQFF. CDR3 nucleotides: TGTGCCAGCAGTCCATCTACTAGCGGCTCCTACAATGAGCAGTTCTTC.

This chain connects TRBV25-1 to TRBJ1-4; 10 bases align to TRBD1. The ends lost 5 bases at V and 7 bases at J; junction bases unmatched: 7. Germline-derived CDR1 and CDR2 are MGHDK and SYGVNS. The CDR3 runs to 15 residues. In nucleotides, the CDR3 is TGTGCCAGCAGTCACTGGACAGGGGGTTCTGAAAAACTGTTTTTT. As protein: CASSHWTGGSEKLFF.

The rearrangement joins TRBV10-3 to TRBJ1-1; the D gene is possibly TRBD1 (6 bases). Germline V gene lookup returns CDR1 ENHRY and CDR2 SYGVKD. The CDR3 loop spans 12 amino acids. Trimming pared 8 bases from V and 7 bases from J, leaving 14 bases between. This chain's CDR3 is CAISEGDGEAFF. The CDR3 DNA reads TGTGCCATCTCAGAGGGGGACGGTGAAGCTTTCTTT.

The chain uses TRBV5-4 and TRBJ2-2; D could derive from TRBD1 or TRBD2 (6 bases each). Germline V gives CDR1 SGHNT, CDR2 YYREEE (reference sequence). The CDR3 is 17 amino acids. V was pared by 0 bases and J by 3 bases, with 15 bases between. The CDR3 nucleotides are TGTGCCAGCAGCTTGGAGGGGGGCAGGCGGTACACCGGGGAGCTGTTTTTT. Protein product: CASSLEGGRRYTGELFF.

The rearrangement links TRBV7-2 to TRBJ1-2; D call uncertain. This CDR3 is 13 amino acids long. V was pared by 5 bases and J by 4 bases, with 11 bases between. Germline CDR1 and CDR2: SGHTA and FQGNSA. The CDR3 protein is CASSQWEGYGYTF. CDR3 bases: TGTGCCAGCAGCCAGTGGGAAGGCTATGGCTACACCTTC.

This chain uses TRBV6-5 with TRBJ1-1, with D possibly TRBD1 on 5 matching bases. The germline CDR1 and CDR2 sequences are MNHEY and SVGAGI. Trimming removed 4 bases from V and 0 bases from J, with 12 bases in between. The CDR3 is 15 residues long. The CDR3 DNA sequence: TGTGCCAGCAGTTCCCGCCTGACAGTGAACACTGAAGCTTTCTTT. It is translated as CASSSRLTVNTEAFF.

The chain links TRBV5-4 to TRBJ2-7; 9 nucleotides agree with TRBD1. The CDR3 totals 13 residues. The J segment lost 5 bases and the V segment lost 4 bases, leaving 4 bases of the junction unmatched. Germline V gene data show CDR1 as SGHNT and CDR2 as YYREEE (reference sequence). CDR3 region: CASSRDRDDEQYF. The CDR3 DNA is TGTGCCAGCAGCCGGGACAGGGATGACGAGCAGTACTTC. Complete variable domain (other parts from reference TRBV5-4 and TRBJ2-7): ETGVTQSPTHLIKTRGQQVTLRCSSQSGHNTVSWYQQALGQGPQFIFQYYREEENGRGNFPPRFSGLQFPNYSSELNVNALELDDSALYLCASSRDRDDEQYFGPGTRLTVT.

The chain links TRBV7-8 to TRBJ2-7; D is unclear. V dropped 5 bases and J dropped 2 bases, with 13 bases sitting between them. Germline V gene data show CDR1 as SGHVS and CDR2 as FQNEAQ. The CDR3 has 14 residues. In nucleotides, the CDR3 is TGTGCCAGCAGCACGTCGAGAACCCCCTACGAGCAGTACTTC. Amino acids: CASSTSRTPYEQYF.

This clone was counted a single time. The chain links TRBV13 to TRBJ2-2; D is unclear. This CDR3 has 16 residues. V was pared by 2 bases and J by 7 bases, with 17 bases between. The germline gives CDR1 PRHDT, CDR2 FYEKMQ (reference sequence). The DNA for the CDR3 is TGTGCCAGCAGCTTAACCCGACCACCGGTCATCGGGGAGCTGTTTTTT. As protein: CASSLTRPPVIGELFF.

This clone was counted only a few times. This sequence joins TRBV11-3 and TRBJ1-1, with D maybe TRBD1 (6 bases). CDR1 is SGHNT, CDR2 YENEEA, per germline. This CDR3 spans 12 amino acids. The V end was cut by 4 bases, the J end by 5 bases, with 8 bases between. CDR3 nucleotides: TGTGCCAGCAGCTCAGGGGATACTGAAGCTTTCTTT. Translated: CASSSGDTEAFF.

The rearrangement joins TRBV28 to TRBJ1-1; 7 positions agree with TRBD1. Germline CDR1 reads MDHEN; CDR2 reads SYDVKM. Trimming removed 5 bases from V and 9 bases from J; junction bases left unmatched: 6. The CDR3 is 12 amino acids. CDR3 in amino acids: CASSNRRGKAFF. CDR3 in DNA: TGTGCCAGCAGTAACCGCAGGGGGAAAGCTTTCTTT. The whole variable domain, filled in from reference TRBV28 and TRBJ1-1, reads DVKVTQSSRYLVKRTGEKVFLECVQDMDHENMFWYRQDPGLGLRLIYFSYDVKMKEKGDIPEGYSVSREKKERFSLILESASTNQTSMYLCASSNRRGKAFFGQGTRLTVV.

This chain links TRBV4-1 with TRBJ1-2; no clear D. Deletions cut 0 bases from V and 11 bases from J, with 22 bases between. CDR1 is MGHRA and CDR2 is YSYEKL in the germline V gene. The CDR3 is 16 residues long. The CDR3 reads CASSQDAPTYLTSYTF. The CDR3 nucleotides read TGCGCCAGCAGCCAAGATGCTCCGACTTACCTCACTTCTTACACCTTC.

This chain uses TRBV7-8 with TRBJ2-7; possible D gene TRBD1, 7 bases. The CDR3 has 13 residues. Germline loops: CDR1 SGHVS, CDR2 FQNEAQ. V was pared by 4 bases and J by 6 bases, with 13 bases between. Here the CDR3 DNA reads TGTGCCAGCAGCTCCCCAGGGGGGCGCGAGCAGTACTTC. It yields the protein CASSSPGGREQYF. Full variable domain (rest looked up from reference TRBV7-8 and TRBJ2-7): GAGVSQSPRYKVAKRGQDVALRCDPISGHVSLFWYQQALGQGPEFLTYFQNEAQLDKSGLPSDRFFAERPEGSVSTLKIQRTQQEDSAVYLCASSSPGGREQYFGPGTRLTVT.

V and J are TRBV30 and TRBJ2-1, with D perhaps TRBD2 (5 bases). Germline-derived CDR1 and CDR2 are GTSNPN and SVGIG (reference sequence). CDR3 length equals 13 residues. The ends were cut back, 5 bases at V and 5 bases at J, with 13 bases in the middle. CDR3 loop: CAWEEDFNNEQFF. DNA of the CDR3: TGTGCCTGGGAGGAGGACTTTAACAATGAGCAGTTCTTC.

The chain recombines TRBV2 with TRBJ1-4, with D perhaps matching TRBD1 (5 bases). The CDR3 has 14 residues. Germline V lookup: CDR1 SNHLY, CDR2 FYNNEI. The V gene lost 4 bases and the J gene lost 7 bases, with 13 bases spanning the gap. The CDR3 bases are TGTGCCAGCAGTGGACAGTTCGCTCCTGAAAAACTGTTTTTT. It is translated as CASSGQFAPEKLFF.

The count of this clone is one. The chain combines TRBV6-5 with TRBJ2-7; D tentatively reads TRBD1 or TRBD2 (5 bases each). This CDR3 is 15 amino acids long. V was pared by 8 bases and J by 1 base, with 18 bases between. Germline V gene sequence: CDR1 MNHEY, CDR2 SVGAGI. The CDR3 loop is CASWERAWGSYEQYF. The CDR3 nucleotides are TGTGCCAGCTGGGAGAGGGCGTGGGGGTCCTACGAGCAGTACTTC.

The CDR3 is CSAKTDYEQYF. The DNA for the CDR3 is TGCAGTGCGAAGACAGACTACGAGCAGTACTTC. V gene TRBV20-1 combines with J gene TRBJ2-7, with TRBD1 as a possible D gene (5 bases). The germline V gene has CDR1 DFQATT and CDR2 SNEGSKA (reference sequence). CDR3 size: 11 residues. The V end lost 6 bases, the J end lost 3 bases, and 9 bases lay between the germline ends.

The rearrangement uses TRBV6-1 and TRBJ2-6; D possibly matches TRBD1 or TRBD2 (5 bases each). The V gene's germline CDR1 is MNHNS and CDR2 SASEGT. The CDR3 length is 15 residues. V dropped 8 bases and J dropped 5 bases, with 16 bases sitting between them. CDR3 protein: CASRSVGVWANVLTF. As DNA, the CDR3 is TGTGCCAGCCGCTCCGTGGGGGTCTGGGCCAACGTCCTGACTTTC.

V and J are TRBV10-3 and TRBJ1-4, with D uncertain. The CDR3 totals 16 residues. CDR1 and CDR2 from the germline V gene are ENHRY and SYGVKD. Trimming removed 3 bases from V and 0 bases from J, with 11 bases in between. CDR3 in DNA: TGTGCCATCAGTGACGAAAGGAGAGCAACTAATGAAAAACTGTTTTTT. Protein sequence: CAISDERRATNEKLFF.

V usage is TRBV6-6 and J usage is TRBJ2-7; 12 bases are shared with TRBD1. Germline V lookup: CDR1 MNHNY, CDR2 SVGAGI (reference sequence). This CDR3 contains 16 residues. Trimming removed 5 bases from V and 7 bases from J; junction bases left unmatched: 12. CDR3 coding DNA: TGTGCCAGCAGTCAACTTCCGGGACAGGGGGCGCATGAGCAGTACTTC. It codes for CASSQLPGQGAHEQYF.

This chain uses TRBV11-3 with TRBJ2-7, with TRBD2 matching 8 bases. The CDR3 is 14 amino acids. After removal of 5 bases from V and 2 bases from J, the junction contained 5 bases not matched to a gene. The germline V gene has CDR1 SGHNT and CDR2 YENEEA. The DNA for the CDR3 is TGTGCCAGCAGCCAAAGCGGGGGAACCTACGAGCAGTACTTC. Its protein product is CASSQSGGTYEQYF.

The chain has TRBV5-1 and TRBJ2-2, with D hard to call. The CDR3 runs to 16 residues. Germline V lookup: CDR1 SGHRS, CDR2 YFSETQ. The germline V and J ends were trimmed by 4 bases and 1 base, with 14 bases remaining between them. The CDR3 region has the DNA TGCGCCAGCAGCATCTCTGGAACGGGGAACACCGGGGAGCTGTTTTTT. As protein: CASSISGTGNTGELFF. Full variable domain (missing parts from reference TRBV5-1 and TRBJ2-2): KAGVTQTPRYLIKTRGQQVTLSCSPISGHRSVSWYQQTPGQGLQFLFEYFSETQRNKGNFPGRFSGRQFSNSRSEMNVSTLELGDSALYLCASSISGTGNTGELFFGEGSRLTVL.

The chain employs TRBV5-1 and TRBJ2-2; D gene unclear. Germline CDR1 SGHRS, CDR2 YFSETQ. The CDR3 loop spans 14 amino acids. V was shortened by 2 bases and J by 8 bases, with 13 bases between the two germline ends. DNA for the CDR3: TGCGCCAGCAGCTTCCCCACGGAAATTGGGGAGCTGTTTTTT. Its protein product is CASSFPTEIGELFF.